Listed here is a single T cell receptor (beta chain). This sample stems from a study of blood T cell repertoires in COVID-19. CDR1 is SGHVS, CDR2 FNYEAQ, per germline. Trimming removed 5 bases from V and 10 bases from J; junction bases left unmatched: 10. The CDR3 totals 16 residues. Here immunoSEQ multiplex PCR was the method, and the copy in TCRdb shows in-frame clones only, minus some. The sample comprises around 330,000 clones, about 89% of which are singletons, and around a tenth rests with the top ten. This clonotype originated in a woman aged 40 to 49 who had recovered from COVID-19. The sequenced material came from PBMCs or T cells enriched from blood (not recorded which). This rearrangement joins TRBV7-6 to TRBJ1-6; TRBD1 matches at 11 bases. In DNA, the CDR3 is TGTGCCAGCAGCATGATACAGGGACAGGGGGGCTCACCCCTCCACTTT. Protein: CASSMIQGQGGSPLHF.